This T cell receptor beta chain was retrieved from a study of shared clonotypes between healthy human individuals. On the study more broadly: Three plates were used per donor for CD4 naive, three for CD4 memory, two for CD8 naive and one for CD8 memory.

CD45RO negativity and positive selection for CCR7 defined naive CD8 cells, a population that excluded terminally differentiated effector memory CD45RA+ cells. Study-wide results and limits: Represented diversity (both genetic and exposure-history) was limited by the small number of donors.

Data came from immunoSEQ multiplex PCR; TCRdb stores just in-frame clones and leaves some out. The repertoire includes some 2 million clones, around 96% of them detected once, and 0.9% to 1.5% sits in the top ten. This clone was found once. Antigen specificity is unknown. CDR1 and CDR2 from the germline V gene are MGHRA and YSYEKL. The CDR3 is 16 residues long. Trimming pared 0 bases from V and 4 bases from J, leaving 12 bases between. The receptor was derived from a man aged 18-30 years in good health. Material: naive CD8+ T cells sorted from blood. The rearrangement links TRBV4-1 to TRBJ2-2; a possible D gene is TRBD1 (5 bases). CDR3 residues: CASSQDPRAGTGELFF. The CDR3 region has the DNA TGCGCCAGCAGCCAAGATCCCAGGGCAGGCACCGGGGAGCTGTTTTTT.